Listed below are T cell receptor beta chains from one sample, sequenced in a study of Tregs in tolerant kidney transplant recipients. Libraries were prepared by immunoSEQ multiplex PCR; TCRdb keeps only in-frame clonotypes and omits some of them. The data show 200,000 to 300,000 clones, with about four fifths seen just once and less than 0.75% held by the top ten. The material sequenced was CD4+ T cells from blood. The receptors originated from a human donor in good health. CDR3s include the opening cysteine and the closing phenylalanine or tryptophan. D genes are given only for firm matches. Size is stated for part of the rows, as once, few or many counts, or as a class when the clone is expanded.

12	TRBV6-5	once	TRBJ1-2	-	CASSSREGGYTF	TGTGCCAGCAGTTCCCGAGAGGGCGGCTACACCTTC
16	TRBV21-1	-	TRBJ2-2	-	CASSDLRGPNTGELFF	TGTGCCAGCAGCGACTTAAGAGGACCGAACACCGGGGAGCTGTTTTTT
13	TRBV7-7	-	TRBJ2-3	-	CASSLQGGDTQYF	TGTGCCAGCAGCTTACAGGGCGGCGATACGCAGTATTTT
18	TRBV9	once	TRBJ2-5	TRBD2	CASSPRLAGGPGQETQYF	TGTGCCAGCAGCCCCCGGCTAGCGGGAGGGCCTGGTCAAGAGACCCAGTACTTC
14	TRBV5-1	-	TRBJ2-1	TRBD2	CASSRGTSGNEQFF	TGCGCCAGCAGCCGCGGGACTAGTGGCAATGAGCAGTTCTTC
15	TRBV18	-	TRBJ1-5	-	CASSQQGNSNQPQHF	TGTGCCAGCTCACAACAGGGAAATAGCAATCAGCCCCAGCATTTT
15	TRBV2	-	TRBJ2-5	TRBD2	CASRARAGTQETQYF	TGTGCCAGCAGAGCAAGAGCGGGAACTCAAGAGACCCAGTACTTC
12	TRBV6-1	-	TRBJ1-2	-	CASSAGSIGYTF	TGTGCCAGCAGTGCCGGGAGCATTGGCTACACCTTC
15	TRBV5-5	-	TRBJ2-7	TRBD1	CASSLAGTGPYEQYF	TGTGCCAGCAGCTTGGCCGGGACAGGGCCCTACGAGCAGTACTTC
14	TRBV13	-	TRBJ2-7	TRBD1	CASSPDRSLYEQYF	TGTGCCAGCAGCCCGGACAGGTCACTCTACGAGCAGTACTTC
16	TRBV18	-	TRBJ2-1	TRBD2	CASSRISGGNYNEQFF	TGTGCCAGCTCAAGAATTAGCGGGGGGAATTACAATGAGCAGTTCTTC
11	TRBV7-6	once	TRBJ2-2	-	CASSFTGELFF	TGTGCCAGCAGCTTCACCGGGGAGCTGTTTTTT
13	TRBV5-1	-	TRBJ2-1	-	CASSLGLNNEQFF	TGCGCCAGCAGCTTGGGACTGAACAATGAGCAGTTCTTC
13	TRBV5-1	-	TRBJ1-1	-	CASSSMLNTEAFF	TGCGCCAGCAGCTCAATGTTGAACACTGAAGCTTTCTTT
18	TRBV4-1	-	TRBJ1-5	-	CASSQGALAHYSNQPQHF	TGCGCCAGCAGCCAAGGGGCCCTTGCCCACTATAGCAATCAGCCCCAGCATTTT
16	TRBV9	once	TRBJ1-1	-	CASSVVPGPMNTEAFF	TGTGCCAGCAGCGTAGTCCCAGGGCCAATGAACACTGAAGCTTTCTTT
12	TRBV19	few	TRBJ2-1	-	CASSQHYNEQFF	TGTGCCAGTAGTCAACACTACAATGAGCAGTTCTTC
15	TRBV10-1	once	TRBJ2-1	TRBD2	CASSDNSGVYNEQFF	TGCGCCAGCAGTGATAATAGCGGGGTGTACAATGAGCAGTTCTTC
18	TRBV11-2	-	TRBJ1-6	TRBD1	CASTSSFQRRDRYSPLHF	TGTGCCAGCACCTCCTCTTTTCAGCGCCGGGACAGATATTCACCCCTCCACTTT
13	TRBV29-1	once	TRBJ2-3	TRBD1	CSVETGGETTQYF	TGCAGCGTAGAGACAGGGGGGGAAACTACGCAGTATTTT
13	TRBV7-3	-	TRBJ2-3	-	CASSPQGTDTQYF	TGTGCCAGCAGCCCCCAGGGCACAGATACGCAGTATTTT
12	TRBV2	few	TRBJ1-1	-	CASMAGITEAFF	TGTGCCAGCATGGCAGGGATCACTGAAGCTTTCTTT
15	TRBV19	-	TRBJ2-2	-	CASTIASANTGELFF	TGTGCCAGTACCATAGCGTCCGCGAACACCGGGGAGCTGTTTTTT
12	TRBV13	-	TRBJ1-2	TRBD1	CASSLRTGGYTF	TGTGCCAGCAGCTTGAGGACAGGGGGCTACACCTTC
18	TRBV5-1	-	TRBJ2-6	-	CASSTRTVGGSGANVLTF	TGCGCCAGCAGCACGCGGACAGTTGGAGGCTCTGGGGCCAACGTCCTGACTTTC
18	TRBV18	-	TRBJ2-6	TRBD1	CASSPRTGFSTGANVLTF	TGTGCCAGCTCACCCAGGACAGGGTTCAGCACTGGGGCCAACGTCCTGACTTTC
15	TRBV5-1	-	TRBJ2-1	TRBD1	CASSLGTGWSNEQFF	TGCGCCAGCAGCTTAGGGACAGGGTGGAGTAATGAGCAGTTCTTC
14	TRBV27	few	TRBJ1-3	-	CASSPLGSGNTIYF	TGTGCCAGCAGTCCCCTAGGCTCTGGAAACACCATATATTTT
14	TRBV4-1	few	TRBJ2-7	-	CASSQFLSSYEQYF	TGCGCCAGCAGCCAATTTCTCAGCTCCTACGAGCAGTACTTC
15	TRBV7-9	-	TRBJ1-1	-	CASSLVEQGYTEAFF	TGTGCCAGCAGCTTAGTGGAGCAGGGGTACACTGAAGCTTTCTTT
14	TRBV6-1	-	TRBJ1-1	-	CASSEVGVKAEAFF	TGTGCCAGCAGTGAAGTAGGGGTCAAGGCTGAAGCTTTCTTT
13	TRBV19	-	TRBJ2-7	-	CASGLGSSYEQYF	TGTGCCAGTGGTCTGGGGAGCTCCTACGAGCAGTACTTC
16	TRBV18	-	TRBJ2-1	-	CASSLLSGHSYNEQFF	TGTGCCAGCTCACTCCTATCCGGGCACTCCTACAATGAGCAGTTCTTC
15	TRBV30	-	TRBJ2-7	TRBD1	CAWSFRDRASYEQYF	TGTGCCTGGAGTTTTAGGGACAGGGCCTCGTACGAGCAGTACTTC
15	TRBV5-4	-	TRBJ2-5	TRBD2	CASSFGGRALETQYF	TGTGCCAGCAGCTTCGGCGGGAGGGCCCTTGAGACCCAGTACTTC
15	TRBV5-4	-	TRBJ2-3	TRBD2	CASSRGGSGTDTQYF	TGTGCCAGCTCGAGGGGCGGGAGTGGCACAGATACGCAGTATTTT
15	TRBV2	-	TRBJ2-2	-	CASKAGFRLDGELFF	TGTGCCAGCAAAGCCGGATTCCGCTTAGACGGGGAGCTGTTTTTT
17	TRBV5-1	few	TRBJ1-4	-	CASSSASWGTLDEKLFF	TGCGCCAGCAGCTCCGCCTCGTGGGGAACGCTCGATGAAAAACTGTTTTTT
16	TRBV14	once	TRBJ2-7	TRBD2	CASSHQSGRGSYEQYF	TGTGCCAGCAGCCATCAAAGCGGGAGAGGGTCCTACGAGCAGTACTTC
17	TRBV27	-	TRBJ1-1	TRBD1	CASSLGRDRGVRTEAFF	TGTGCCAGCAGCTTAGGCCGGGACAGGGGAGTTCGGACTGAAGCTTTCTTT
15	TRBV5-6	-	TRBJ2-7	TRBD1	CASSRPGQGTYEQYF	TGTGCCAGCAGCCGTCCGGGACAGGGGACCTACGAGCAGTACTTC
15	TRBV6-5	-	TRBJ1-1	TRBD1	CASSYSDRGNTEAFF	TGTGCCAGCAGTTACTCAGACAGGGGAAACACTGAAGCTTTCTTT
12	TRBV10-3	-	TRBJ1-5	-	CALSGQFEPQHF	TGTGCCCTCAGCGGACAGTTCGAGCCCCAGCATTTT
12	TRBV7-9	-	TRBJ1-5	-	CASSFNNQPQHF	TGTGCCAGCAGCTTTAACAATCAGCCCCAGCATTTT
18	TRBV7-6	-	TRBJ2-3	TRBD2	CASSPAGLAGGPTDTQYF	TGTGCCAGCAGCCCAGCGGGACTAGCGGGGGGGCCAACAGATACGCAGTATTTT
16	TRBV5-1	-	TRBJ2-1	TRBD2	CASSLAGGGIFDEQFF	TGCGCCAGCAGCTTGGCCGGCGGGGGGATATTTGATGAGCAGTTCTTC
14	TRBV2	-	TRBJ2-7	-	CASSEDATINEQYF	TGTGCCAGCAGTGAAGACGCGACTATAAACGAGCAGTACTTC
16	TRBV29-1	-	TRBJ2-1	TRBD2	CSVTKIGGSGYNEQFF	TGCAGCGTAACTAAGATTGGCGGGAGTGGTTACAATGAGCAGTTCTTC